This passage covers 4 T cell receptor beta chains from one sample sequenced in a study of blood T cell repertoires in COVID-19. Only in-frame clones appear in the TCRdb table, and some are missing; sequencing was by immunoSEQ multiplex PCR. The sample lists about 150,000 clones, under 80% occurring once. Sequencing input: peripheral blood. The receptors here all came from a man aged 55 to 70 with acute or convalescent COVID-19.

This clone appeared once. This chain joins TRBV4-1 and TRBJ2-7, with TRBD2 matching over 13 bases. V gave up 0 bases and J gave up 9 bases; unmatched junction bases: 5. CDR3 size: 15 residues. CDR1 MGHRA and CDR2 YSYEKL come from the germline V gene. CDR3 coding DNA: TGCGCCAGCAGCCAAGAGGGACTAGCGGGGTATTCGCAGTACTTC. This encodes CASSQEGLAGYSQYF.

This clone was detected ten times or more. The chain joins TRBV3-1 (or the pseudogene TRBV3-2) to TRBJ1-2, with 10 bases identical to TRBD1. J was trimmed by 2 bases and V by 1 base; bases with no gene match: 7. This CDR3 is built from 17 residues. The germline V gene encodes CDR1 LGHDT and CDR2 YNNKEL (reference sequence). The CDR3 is CASSQGQGASGNYGYTF. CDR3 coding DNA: TGTGCCAGCAGCCAAGGACAGGGGGCGTCGGGAAACTATGGCTACACCTTC.

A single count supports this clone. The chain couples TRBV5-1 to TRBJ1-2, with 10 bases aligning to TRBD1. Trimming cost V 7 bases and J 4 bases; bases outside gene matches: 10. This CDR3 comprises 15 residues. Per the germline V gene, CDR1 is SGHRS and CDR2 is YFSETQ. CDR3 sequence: CASHSKGQGRYGYTF. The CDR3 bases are TGCGCCAGCCATTCGAAGGGACAGGGGCGCTATGGCTACACCTTC.

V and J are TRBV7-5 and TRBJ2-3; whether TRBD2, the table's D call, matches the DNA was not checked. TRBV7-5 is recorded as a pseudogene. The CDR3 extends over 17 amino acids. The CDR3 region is CARSFLIAGGPIDTQYF. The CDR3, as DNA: TGTGCCAGAAGCTTCCTCATAGCGGGAGGGCCAATAGATACGCAGTATTTT.